These T cell receptor beta chains were read from a single sample in a study of blood T cell repertoires in COVID-19. TCRdb keeps only in-frame clones here, not all; method: immunoSEQ multiplex PCR. Counted here are 270,000 or so clones, approximately 90% occurring once; the ten biggest clones make up approximately 4%. Material: PBMCs or T cells enriched from blood (not recorded which). These receptors were collected from a woman in her 30s with acute COVID-19. Both conserved end residues are part of each CDR3. A D gene is named only where the DNA matches it firmly. The size field is filled for only some rows; it gives once, few, many or a size class.

NA	TRBV28	TRBJ1-1	NA	CASSPRTGQNTEAFF	TGTGCCAGCAGCCCCCGAACTGGACAGAACACTGAAGCTTTCTTT
TRBD1	TRBV13	TRBJ1-2	NA	CASSLGQGANYGYTF	TGTGCCAGCAGCCTGGGACAGGGCGCTAACTATGGCTACACCTTC
TRBD2	TRBV5-1	TRBJ2-3	NA	CASSLATGIWTSGASTDTQYF	TGCGCCAGCAGCTTGGCCACAGGAATTTGGACTAGCGGGGCTAGCACAGATACGCAGTATTTT
NA	TRBV2	TRBJ1-5	NA	CASMGHVSNQPQHF	TGTGCCAGCATGGGACACGTTAGCAATCAGCCCCAGCATTTT
NA	TRBV15	TRBJ1-4	NA	CATSRNQGTGNEKLFF	TGTGCCACCAGCAGAAATCAAGGGACTGGTAATGAAAAACTGTTTTTT
NA	TRBV14	TRBJ2-7	few	CASSQGARSNYEQYF	TGTGCCAGCAGCCAAGGGGCTCGATCCAACTACGAGCAGTACTTC
NA	TRBV27	TRBJ1-2	NA	CASSISLGYTF	TGTGCCAGCAGTATCTCACTTGGCTACACCTTC
TRBD1	TRBV27	TRBJ2-7	NA	CASSYRDSYEQYF	TGTGCCAGCAGTTACCGGGACAGCTACGAGCAGTACTTC
NA	TRBV30	TRBJ1-1	NA	CAWSLRYQTEAFF	TGTGCCTGGAGTCTCCGATATCAGACTGAAGCTTTCTTT
TRBD2	TRBV5-6	TRBJ2-7	NA	CASSPGGAYEQYF	TGTGCCAGCAGCCCGGGGGGGGCCTACGAGCAGTACTTC
NA	TRBV5-1	TRBJ2-5	NA	CASSFSSGAEETQYF	TGCGCCAGCAGCTTCTCTTCGGGAGCAGAAGAGACCCAGTACTTC
TRBD1	TRBV10-2	TRBJ1-2	once	CASRGQEGGYTF	TGCGCCAGCAGAGGACAGGAGGGAGGCTACACCTTC
NA	TRBV11-2	TRBJ1-4	NA	CASSLALAAGGEKLFF	TGTGCCAGCAGCTTAGCTCTGGCAGCTGGAGGTGAAAAACTGTTTTTT
TRBD2	TRBV6-6	TRBJ2-2	NA	CASSYQREGAGELFF	TGTGCCAGCAGTTACCAGCGGGAGGGGGCCGGGGAGCTGTTTTTT
NA	TRBV29-1	TRBJ1-1	once	CSVHRQDTEAFF	TGCAGCGTTCATCGACAGGACACTGAAGCTTTCTTT
TRBD1	TRBV2	TRBJ1-4	NA	CASSEGDRGQEKLFF	TGTGCCAGCAGTGAAGGGGACAGGGGGCAGGAAAAACTGTTTTTT
NA	TRBV9	TRBJ2-1	NA	CASSVVGERGNEQFF	TGTGCCAGCAGCGTCGTTGGGGAGAGAGGTAATGAGCAGTTCTTC
TRBD1	TRBV6-2/TRBV6-3	TRBJ1-1	NA	CASSTGQVNTEAFF	TGTGCCAGCAGTACCGGACAGGTGAACACTGAAGCTTTCTTT
NA	TRBV4-3	TRBJ2-2	NA	CASSQDGGGSNTGELFF	TGCGCCAGCAGCCAAGATGGGGGCGGGTCGAACACCGGGGAGCTGTTTTTT
TRBD2	TRBV9	TRBJ2-7	NA	CASSASSGTTYEQYF	TGTGCCAGCAGCGCATCTAGCGGGACGACCTACGAGCAGTACTTC
NA	TRBV29-1	TRBJ1-2	NA	CSVEDRAGHGYTF	TGCAGCGTTGAAGATCGAGCGGGGCATGGCTACACCTTC
TRBD2	TRBV7-3	TRBJ2-1	NA	CASSPGLAASGQFF	TGTGCCAGCAGCCCGGGACTAGCGGCTAGCGGGCAGTTCTTC
NA	TRBV3-1/TRBV3-2	TRBJ2-7	few	CASAAESYEQYF	TGTGCCAGCGCGGCAGAGAGCTACGAGCAGTACTTC
TRBD1	TRBV3-1/TRBV3-2	TRBJ1-2	NA	CASSQDGTAGYTF	TGTGCCAGCAGCCAAGATGGGACAGCTGGCTACACCTTC
TRBD1	TRBV19	TRBJ1-5	NA	CASSVGQGGSNQPQHF	TGTGCCAGTAGTGTCGGACAGGGAGGTAGCAATCAGCCCCAGCATTTT
TRBD1	TRBV4-1	TRBJ2-2	NA	CASSQGQFTGELFF	TGCGCCAGCAGCCAGGGACAGTTCACCGGGGAGCTGTTTTTT
TRBD2	TRBV29-1	TRBJ2-1	once	CSVEPSSGRAILTVNEQFF	TGCAGCGTTGAACCTTCTAGCGGGAGGGCCATTTTGACGGTCAATGAGCAGTTCTTC
TRBD2	TRBV29-1	TRBJ2-7	NA	CSVVTAAGGGYEQYF	TGCAGCGTTGTTACGGCGGCGGGAGGAGGCTACGAGCAGTACTTC
TRBD2	TRBV5-4	TRBJ2-3	NA	CASSPGGLAATLTDTQYF	TGTGCCAGCAGCCCTGGGGGACTAGCGGCGACACTCACAGATACGCAGTATTTT
NA	TRBV25-1	TRBJ2-5	NA	CASGGVGETQYF	TGTGCCAGCGGGGGCGTGGGAGAGACCCAGTACTTC
NA	TRBV28	TRBJ2-7	NA	CASSLRNSRYEQYF	TGTGCCAGCAGTTTAAGAAACAGTCGGTACGAGCAGTACTTC
NA	TRBV5-1	TRBJ2-7	NA	CASSRGHGNAGQYF	TGCGCCAGCAGTCGGGGACATGGAAATGCCGGGCAGTACTTC
NA	TRBV11-2	TRBJ2-1	NA	CASSVASEQFF	TGTGCCAGCAGTGTAGCAAGTGAGCAGTTCTTC
TRBD1	TRBV5-1	TRBJ2-7	NA	CASSSSTGPVSYEQYF	TGCGCCAGCAGTTCCTCGACAGGGCCCGTCTCCTACGAGCAGTACTTC
NA	TRBV7-9	TRBJ2-1	few	CASSLELLATYNEQFF	TGTGCCAGCAGCTTAGAACTACTAGCTACCTACAATGAGCAGTTCTTC
TRBD1	TRBV6-4	TRBJ1-1	NA	CASSPGGLTEAFF	TGTGCCAGCAGCCCAGGGGGCTTAACTGAAGCTTTCTTT
TRBD1	TRBV5-6	TRBJ2-2	NA	CASSSGQGGELFF	TGTGCCAGCAGCTCCGGACAGGGCGGGGAGCTGTTTTTT
TRBD2	TRBV7-6	TRBJ2-1	NA	CASSAGLAGADEQFF	TGTGCCAGCAGCGCGGGACTAGCGGGAGCGGATGAGCAGTTCTTC
NA	TRBV28	TRBJ2-2	NA	CASSFPSGQPNTGELFF	TGTGCCAGCAGTTTCCCGTCCGGACAGCCGAACACCGGGGAGCTGTTTTTT
TRBD1	TRBV28	TRBJ1-5	NA	CASIDGQDYGGPQHF	TGTGCCAGCATTGACGGACAGGACTACGGGGGGCCCCAGCATTTT
TRBD1	TRBV4-1	TRBJ1-2	NA	CASSHRTGDRNYGYTF	TGCGCCAGCAGCCACCGGACAGGGGACAGGAACTATGGCTACACCTTC
TRBD1	TRBV28	TRBJ1-3	NA	CASSDPGQGRGNTIYF	TGTGCCAGCAGTGACCCGGGACAGGGGAGAGGAAACACCATATATTTT
TRBD1	TRBV4-3	TRBJ1-2	NA	CASSRQGTGPGLYGYTF	TGCGCCAGCAGCCGACAGGGAACAGGACCTGGCTTGTATGGCTACACCTTC
NA	TRBV10-1	TRBJ1-2	NA	CASSETGRGGYTF	TGCGCCAGCAGTGAAACTGGCAGGGGTGGCTACACCTTC
NA	TRBV7-9	TRBJ2-7	NA	CASSSVAEQYF	TGTGCCAGCAGCTCCGTGGCCGAGCAGTACTTC
NA	TRBV4-3	TRBJ2-7	NA	CASSQETYWAGEQYF	TGCGCCAGCAGCCAAGAAACATATTGGGCTGGCGAGCAGTACTTC
TRBD2	TRBV10-3	TRBJ2-7	NA	CAISSGTSGGPLYEQYF	TGTGCCATCAGCTCCGGGACTAGCGGAGGCCCCCTCTACGAGCAGTACTTC
NA	TRBV10-1	TRBJ2-1	NA	CASSLRGSSYNEQFF	TGCGCCAGCAGCCTCCGAGGGAGCTCCTACAATGAGCAGTTCTTC
TRBD2	TRBV5-5	TRBJ2-7	NA	CASSLPSGYEQYF	TGTGCCAGCAGCTTGCCTAGCGGCTACGAGCAGTACTTC
NA	TRBV11-2	TRBJ2-7	NA	CASSHPSAPRTYEQYF	TGTGCCAGCAGCCATCCGTCGGCTCCGCGGACCTACGAGCAGTACTTC
TRBD1	TRBV18	TRBJ1-3	once	CASSPGQGSSGNTIYF	TGTGCCAGCTCACCGGGACAGGGGAGCTCTGGAAACACCATATATTTT
TRBD2	TRBV6-2/TRBV6-3	TRBJ2-3	NA	CASSQLAGVQDTQYF	TGTGCCAGCAGTCAACTAGCGGGAGTACAAGATACGCAGTATTTT
NA	TRBV28	TRBJ2-3	NA	CASSLPTLQQGFGTDTQYF	TGTGCCAGCAGTTTACCAACCCTCCAACAGGGATTCGGCACAGATACGCAGTATTTT
NA	TRBV7-9	TRBJ2-3	NA	CASSTSSVADTQYF	TGTGCCAGCAGCACTTCTAGTGTTGCAGATACGCAGTATTTT
TRBD1	TRBV6-4	TRBJ2-3	NA	CASSSWTGGYYTRGTQYF	TGTGCCAGCAGTTCTTGGACAGGGGGTTACTATACTCGCGGTACGCAGTATTTT
TRBD1	TRBV4-1	TRBJ2-7	NA	CASSQDSPQGAFEQYF	TGCGCCAGCAGCCAAGATTCCCCCCAGGGGGCGTTCGAGCAGTACTTC
TRBD1	TRBV24-1	TRBJ2-1	NA	CATSDISRGHDNEQFF	TGTGCCACCAGTGATATTTCCAGGGGGCATGACAATGAGCAGTTCTTC
TRBD2	TRBV27	TRBJ2-1	NA	CASRPTSGPYNEQFF	TGTGCCAGCAGACCCACTAGCGGGCCCTACAATGAGCAGTTCTTC
TRBD1	TRBV10-3	TRBJ1-2	NA	CAISLGQGSFYGYTF	TGTGCCATCAGTCTGGGACAGGGGTCTTTCTATGGCTACACCTTC